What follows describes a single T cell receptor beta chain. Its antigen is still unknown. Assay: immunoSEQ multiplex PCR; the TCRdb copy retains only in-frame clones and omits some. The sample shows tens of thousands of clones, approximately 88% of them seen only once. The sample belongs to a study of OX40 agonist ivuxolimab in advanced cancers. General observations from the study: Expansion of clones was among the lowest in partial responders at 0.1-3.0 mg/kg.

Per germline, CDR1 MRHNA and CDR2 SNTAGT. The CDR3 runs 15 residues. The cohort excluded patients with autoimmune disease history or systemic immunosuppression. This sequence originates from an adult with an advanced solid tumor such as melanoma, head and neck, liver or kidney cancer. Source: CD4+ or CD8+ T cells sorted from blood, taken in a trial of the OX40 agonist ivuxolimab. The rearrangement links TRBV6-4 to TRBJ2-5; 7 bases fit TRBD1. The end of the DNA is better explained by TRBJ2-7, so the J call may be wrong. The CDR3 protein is CASSTGQAPIREQYF. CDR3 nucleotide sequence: TGTGCCAGCAGCACCGGACAGGCCCCTATCCGCGAGCAGTACTTC.